This T cell receptor (beta chain) was recovered during a study of blood T cell repertoires in COVID-19. About the study: Samples came from the United States, Italy and Spain, spanning acute and convalescent COVID-19.

This CDR3 region has 19 residues. CDR1 is ENHRY and CDR2 is SYGVKD in the germline V gene. V was clipped by 0 bases and J by 4 bases, with 19 bases between them. Under the authors' procedure: Amplification with reference gene primers provided the estimates of nucleated cell counts. The table came from immunoSEQ multiplex PCR; TCRdb's copy has only in-frame clones and leaves some out. The DNA was the basis for D and trimming; V, J and clone size are from that table. The repertoire consists of 150,000 to 200,000 clones, with 70% to 90% occurring once and the leading ten covering roughly 2.9%. The sample consisted of peripheral blood. The sequence came from a young woman with active or convalescent COVID-19. The chain carries TRBV10-3 and TRBJ2-6; tentative D call: TRBD1 (6 bases). Here the CDR3 DNA reads TGTGCCATCAGTGAGTCGAAAGGGACACCATGGGCCGGGGCCAACGTCCTGACTTTC. Its protein product is CAISESKGTPWAGANVLTF.